This T cell receptor beta chain was captured in a study of T cell responses to AZD1222 COVID-19 vaccine. Across the whole study: Analyses pooled second doses at about 4 or about 12 weeks.

Study findings and constraints: Sampling that yielded the repertoires occurred only after the peak T cell response.

Assay: immunoSEQ multiplex PCR; the TCRdb copy retains only in-frame clones and omits some. The table records about 120,000 clones, roughly nine tenths of them present only once. With regard to this clone: As yet, its antigen is unknown.

The CDR3 has 15 residues. CDR1 and CDR2 from the germline V gene are LGHNA and YNFKEQ. The V end was cut by 0 bases, the J end by 1 base, with 9 bases between. The clonotype comes from an adult in good health. The source was peripheral blood, collected on day 0 of AZD1222 vaccination. The chain recombines TRBV4-2 with TRBJ2-5; TRBD2 might be the D (7 bases). CDR3 amino acids: CASSQDAGAQETQYF. The DNA of the CDR3 is TGTGCCAGCAGCCAAGATGCGGGGGCCCAAGAGACCCAGTACTTC.